Below, 20 T cell receptor beta chains from the same sample are listed, as sequenced in a study of post-analysis software for immune sequencing data. Study-wide findings and caveats: When patients were compared with controls, a handful of TRBV segments were more frequent, TRBV5-6, TRBV5-1 and TRBV20-1 among them.

These receptors lack a known antigen. Unique molecular identifiers were built into the TCR beta cDNA libraries. MiXCR, applied by TCRdb to the PCR reads, yields one record per CDR3 protein. This sample has hundreds of thousands of distinct CDR3 sequences, with about 40% found just once. Sequenced sample: blood. The receptors here all came from a girl aged 5 to 17 with multiple sclerosis.

This clonotype was seen once. V gene TRBV5-1 combines with J gene TRBJ2-6, with a tentative D call TRBD1 (6 bases). The CDR3 runs to 17 residues. The V gene lost 0 bases and the J gene lost 2 bases, with 12 bases spanning the gap. CDR1 and CDR2 from the germline V gene are SGHRS and YFSETQ. CDR3 DNA: TGCGCCAGCAGCTTGGGGCCTACAGGGACTGGGGCCAACGTCCTGACTTTC. It translates to CASSLGPTGTGANVLTF.

The chain uses TRBV7-2 and TRBJ2-7; no reliable D call. The last part of the DNA fits TRBJ2-5 better; the J call may be wrong. Germline V gives CDR1 SGHTA, CDR2 FQGNSA. CDR3 length: 13 residues. CDR3 bases: TGTGCCAGCAGCCTGGGCGCCAAAGAGACCCAGTACTTC. Its protein is CASSLGAKETQYF.

V and J are TRBV24-1 and TRBJ2-1, with 16 bases aligning to TRBD2. This CDR3 is 19 amino acids long. Germline V gene data show CDR1 as KGHDR and CDR2 as SFDVKD. The ends lost 3 bases at V and 9 bases at J; junction bases unmatched: 13. The CDR3 region is CATSDVPGLAGGPSSEQFF. The CDR3 DNA is TGTGCCACCAGTGATGTCCCGGGACTAGCGGGAGGGCCCTCTTCTGAGCAGTTCTTC.

The rearrangement uses TRBV29-1 and TRBJ2-3; D is undetermined. CDR3 length: 13 amino acids. Trimming stripped 4 bases from V and 0 bases from J, with 8 bases between. The germline gives CDR1 SQVTM, CDR2 ANQGSEA. The CDR3 sequence is CSVVPYSTDTQYF. CDR3 DNA: TGCAGCGTTGTGCCTTATAGCACAGATACGCAGTATTTT.

This clonotype was recorded a few times. The chain has TRBV27 and TRBJ2-7, with 12 bases aligning to TRBD2. This CDR3 spans 15 amino acids. The ends lost 0 bases at V and 5 bases at J; junction bases unmatched: 2. Germline V CDR1 and CDR2: MNHEY, SMNVEV (reference sequence). DNA of the CDR3: TGTGCCAGCAGTTTATCGACTAGCGGGAGTAACGAGCAGTACTTC. Residues: CASSLSTSGSNEQYF.

This chain connects TRBV13 to TRBJ2-7; the D gene is possibly TRBD2 (6 bases). Germline loops: CDR1 PRHDT, CDR2 FYEKMQ (reference sequence). V lost 1 base, J lost 6 bases, and 16 bases lay in between. The CDR3 consists of 15 residues. In DNA form, the CDR3 reads TGTGCCAGCAGCTTAGAATTATCGGGGGTCGGCGAGCAGTACTTC. Translation: CASSLELSGVGEQYF.

CDR3 DNA: TGTGCCAGCAATTACGGGGAGCAGTTCTTC. Translation gives CASNYGEQFF. This chain links TRBV2 with TRBJ2-1, with D hard to call. Germline loops: CDR1 SNHLY, CDR2 FYNNEI. The V end lost 7 bases, the J end lost 10 bases, and 8 bases lay between the germline ends. The CDR3 length is 10 residues.

This clonotype showed up just a few times. The chain uses TRBV12-3 or TRBV12-4 and TRBJ2-7; D gene unclear. The length of the CDR3 is 15 residues. V was shortened by 6 bases and J by 3 bases, with 18 bases between the two germline ends. In DNA, the CDR3 is TGTGCCAGCAGCCCGGCATCCACGGTGGGCTACGAGCAGTACTTC. Translated: CASSPASTVGYEQYF.

The chain carries TRBV30 and TRBJ2-3, with D possibly matching TRBD2 (5 bases). V dropped 0 bases and J dropped 13 bases, with 14 bases sitting between them. There are 12 residues in the CDR3. Germline V gene lookup returns CDR1 GTSNPN and CDR2 SVGIG (reference sequence). CDR3 bases: TGTGCCTGGAGTGTACGGGGATCCGGGGAGTATTTT. As protein: CAWSVRGSGEYF. Drawing the rest from reference TRBV30 and TRBJ2-3, the complete variable domain is SQTIHQWPATLVQPVGSPLSLECTVEGTSNPNLYWYRQAAGRGLQLLFYSVGIGQISSEVPQNLSASRPQDRQFILSSKKLLLSDSGFYLCAWSVRGSGEYFGPGTRLTVL.

J is TRBJ1-2 and V is TRBV5-1; D uncertain. The CDR3 runs 14 residues. The V end was cut by 0 bases, the J end by 4 bases, with 10 bases between. The germline V gene has CDR1 SGHRS and CDR2 YFSETQ. The CDR3: CASSLDGNAYGYTF. The CDR3 coding sequence is TGCGCCAGCAGCTTGGACGGGAATGCCTATGGCTACACCTTC.

This clonotype was seen a handful of times. The chain couples TRBV6-5 to TRBJ1-2, with TRBD1 matching over 7 bases. The CDR3 spans 15 residues. CDR1 and CDR2 from the germline V gene are MNHEY and SVGAGI. Losses at the gene ends were 0 bases for V and 5 bases for J; bases not matched to a gene: 6. This CDR3 reads CASSYSPGQSYGYTF. DNA of the CDR3: TGTGCCAGCAGTTACTCACCGGGACAGTCGTATGGCTACACCTTC.

This clonotype has just a few counts. V gene TRBV7-9 combines with J gene TRBJ2-7; weak D call: TRBD2 (5 bases). The V gene's germline CDR1 is SEHNR and CDR2 FQNEAQ (reference sequence). The CDR3 is 14 residues long. The V end was cut by 5 bases, the J end by 5 bases, with 16 bases between. The CDR3 coding sequence is TGTGCCAGCAGCACCAGGCGGGTGGGGAACGAGCAGTACTTC. This gives the protein CASSTRRVGNEQYF.

V usage is TRBV7-9 and J usage is TRBJ2-1; a possible D gene is TRBD1 (6 bases). The V gene's germline CDR1 is SEHNR and CDR2 FQNEAQ (reference sequence). Trimming removed 1 base at V and 5 bases at J, with 12 bases between. The CDR3 is 15 residues long. In nucleotides, the CDR3 is TGTGCCAGCAGCTTAGAAGGGCAGGGGCACAATGAGCAGTTCTTC. It translates to CASSLEGQGHNEQFF.

The chain employs TRBV7-6 and TRBJ2-7; 10 bases agree with TRBD1. V lost 5 bases to trimming and J lost 2 bases; unmatched junction nucleotides: 9. The CDR3 length is 16 residues. CDR1 is SGHVS, CDR2 FNYEAQ, per germline. The CDR3 region is CASSEHPGQGTYEQYF. The CDR3 nucleotides read TGTGCCAGCAGCGAACATCCGGGACAGGGGACCTACGAGCAGTACTTC.

Only a few counts were recorded for this clonotype. This rearrangement joins TRBV6-5 to TRBJ2-5, with 10 bases matching TRBD1. Germline V gene lookup returns CDR1 MNHEY and CDR2 SVGAGI. The V gene end was trimmed by 6 bases and the J gene end by 0 bases; junction bases not matched to a gene: 7. CDR3 length: 16 amino acids. The CDR3 is CASSPTGGLYQETQYF. CDR3 nucleotides: TGTGCCAGCAGCCCGACAGGGGGCCTGTACCAAGAGACCCAGTACTTC.

The V call is TRBV12-3 or TRBV12-4, the J call TRBJ2-1; 8 nucleotides match TRBD1. The CDR3 contains 15 residues. V gave up 5 bases and J gave up 1 base; unmatched junction bases: 4. The CDR3 sequence: CASSDRDRSYNEQFF. The CDR3 coding sequence is TGTGCCAGCAGTGACCGGGACAGGTCCTACAATGAGCAGTTCTTC.

The V gene is TRBV12-3 or TRBV12-4, the J gene TRBJ2-3; 7 nucleotides match TRBD1. The CDR3 runs to 15 residues. The junction had 6 bases not matched to a gene; V was cut back by 2 bases and J by 4 bases. The CDR3 region is CASSLCDRAPDTQYF. DNA for the CDR3: TGTGCCAGCAGTTTATGCGACAGGGCCCCAGATACGCAGTATTTT.

In this sample, this clonotype turned up a few times. This chain connects TRBV7-8 to TRBJ2-5, with 12 bases aligning to TRBD2. The end of the DNA is better explained by TRBJ2-7, so the J call may be wrong. Germline V gene sequence: CDR1 SGHVS, CDR2 FQNEAQ. This CDR3 has 15 residues. CDR3 residues: CASSSGLAGFGEQYF. The CDR3 coding sequence is TGTGCCAGCAGCTCGGGACTAGCGGGCTTTGGCGAGCAGTACTTC.

This chain uses TRBV24-1 with TRBJ1-5; D is unresolved. The V gene's germline CDR1 is KGHDR and CDR2 SFDVKD. Trimming pared 2 bases from V and 0 bases from J, leaving 1 base between. CDR3 length: 13 amino acids. CDR3 in amino acids: CATSDYSNQPQHF. The CDR3, as DNA: TGTGCCACCAGTGATTATAGCAATCAGCCCCAGCATTTT.

This chain uses TRBV12-3 or TRBV12-4 with TRBJ1-1; D unclear. This CDR3 contains 15 residues. Trimming took 1 base from V and 0 from J, leaving 9 bases between them. CDR3 in DNA: TGTGCCAGCAGTTTAGGTTTTAGGCTGAACACTGAAGCTTTCTTT. The encoded protein is CASSLGFRLNTEAFF.